Following are 14 T cell receptor beta chains from one sample sequenced in a study of T cell responses to AZD1222 COVID-19 vaccine (dated by TCRdb to the early 2020s). The receptor library was made with the immunoSEQ multiplex PCR assay. The table comes from immuneACCESS by way of TCRdb, which keeps in-frame sequences with V and J called. Part of the clones is missing from these tables; in studies checked, under half for an unresolved V gene and the rest for unknown reasons. The sample records approximately 190,000 clones, around 94% of which are singletons. The ten top clones hold 3.6% of the sample. The sample's time point label, in plain terms: about 28 days (+/-7) after the second vaccine dose. The treatment or condition label on this specimen signifies: meningococcal conjugate vaccine given as trial control. The sequences come from peripheral blood, collected 28 days after the second dose of the MenACWY control vaccine. The receptors were gathered from an adult who received the MenACWY meningococcal vaccine as a control.

V usage is TRBV10-3 and J usage is TRBJ2-2, with 7 bases fitting TRBD2. The junction had 15 bases not matched to a gene; V was cut back by 7 bases and J by 4 bases. This CDR3 is built from 17 residues. CDR1 is ENHRY, CDR2 SYGVKD, per germline. This CDR3 is CAITEGLVGEGTGELFF. The DNA of the CDR3 is TGTGCCATCACCGAAGGACTAGTCGGGGAGGGCACCGGGGAGCTGTTTTTT.

A remark on this clone: Compared with germline, one end of the junction differs, possibly owing to a read error. This sequence joins TRBV4-3 and TRBJ1-5; 9 nucleotides line up with TRBD1. The germline V gene has CDR1 LGHNA and CDR2 YSLEER. This CDR3 has 13 residues. The CDR3 coding sequence is TGCGCCAGCAGCCCACAGATAGGGACAGGGATTTTTTTT. The encoded protein is CASSPQIGTGIFF.

The CDR3 DNA reads TGTGCCAGCAGTTCGACCCCCCCCTGGGGCGCTTTCTTT. Its translation: CASSSTPPWGAFF. This sequence joins TRBV27 and TRBJ1-1, with a possible D match to TRBD1 (5 bases). The CDR3 loop spans 13 amino acids. The germline gives CDR1 MNHEY, CDR2 SMNVEV (reference sequence). Trimming left V 4 bases short and J 11 bases short, with 17 bases between.

This clone was found once. The rearrangement joins TRBV7-8 to TRBJ1-2; no clear D. The CDR3 contains 15 residues. Trimming removed 0 bases at V and 1 base at J, with 9 bases between. Germline assignment: CDR1 SGHVS and CDR2 FQNEAQ. CDR3 DNA: TGTGCCAGCAGCTTAGCGGCGGGGAATAACTATGGCTACACCTTC. This codes for CASSLAAGNNYGYTF.

Only one count was recorded for this clone. The chain couples TRBV24-1 to TRBJ2-6; maybe TRBD1 (6 bases). Between the trimmed V and J ends, which lost 5 bases and 0 bases, there was a span of 16 bases. There are 18 residues in the CDR3. CDR1 is KGHDR, CDR2 SFDVKD, per germline. CDR3 region: CATSGRTALFSGANVLTF. In nucleotides, the CDR3 is TGTGCCACCAGTGGCCGGACAGCCCTCTTCTCTGGGGCCAACGTCCTGACTTTC.

The CDR3 region has the DNA TGTGCCAGTAGTCCCACGGGAAAGACCCAGTACTTC. Its protein product is CASSPTGKTQYF. This chain links TRBV19 with TRBJ2-5; TRBD2 is a possible D gene (5 bases). The CDR3 totals 12 residues. Per germline, CDR1 LNHDA and CDR2 SQIVND (reference sequence). V shed 5 bases and J shed 6 bases, with 10 bases lying between them.

DNA of the CDR3: TGTGCCACCAGTGATTCGGACCCGGGACAGGTCTACAATGAGCAGTTCTTC. Its protein is CATSDSDPGQVYNEQFF. This chain joins TRBV24-1 and TRBJ2-1; 8 bases agree with TRBD1. With V trimmed by 2 bases and J by 3 bases, 8 bases remained unmatched. CDR1 KGHDR and CDR2 SFDVKD come from the germline V gene. CDR3 length equals 17 residues.

This clone was counted between two and nine times. The chain joins TRBV12-5 to TRBJ1-3, with TRBD1 matching 7 bases. The CDR3 is 21 amino acids. In germline, CDR1 is LGHNT, CDR2 FRNRAP. V was clipped by 5 bases and J by 0 bases; unmatched bases: 22. As DNA, the CDR3 is TGTGCTAGTGGTCCGGGACAGAACCCAATTTCGGTTGGCGGCTCTGGAAACACCATATATTTT. Protein: CASGPGQNPISVGGSGNTIYF.

V usage is TRBV24-1 and J usage is TRBJ2-1; a weak D match, TRBD1 (5 bases). CDR1 is KGHDR, CDR2 SFDVKD, per germline. CDR3 length equals 16 residues. V was clipped by 3 bases and J by 6 bases, with 17 bases between them. For the CDR3, the DNA is TGTGCCACCAGTGATGCCTCGTACAGGTCCCCCAATGAGCAGTTCTTC. This encodes CATSDASYRSPNEQFF.

The CDR3 reads CAISEGGRTDTQYF. The CDR3 DNA reads TGTGCCATCAGTGAGGGTGGGAGAACAGATACGCAGTATTTT. The rearrangement links TRBV10-3 to TRBJ2-3; weak D call: TRBD2 (5 bases). The CDR3 runs 14 residues. Deletions cut 2 bases from V and 3 bases from J, with 9 bases between. The germline V gene has CDR1 ENHRY and CDR2 SYGVKD.

The chain joins TRBV3-1 (or the pseudogene TRBV3-2) to TRBJ2-7; 10 bases align to TRBD1. The CDR3 extends over 15 amino acids. CDR1 LGHDT and CDR2 YNNKEL come from the germline V gene (reference sequence). Trimming at V came to 4 bases and at J to 5 bases, leaving 8 bases not matched to a gene. In DNA, the CDR3 is TGTGCCAGCAGCCGTTGGGGGACAGGGGTTGACGAGCAGTACTTC. Translated, it gives CASSRWGTGVDEQYF.

The chain links TRBV3-1 (or the pseudogene TRBV3-2) to TRBJ1-5; TRBD1 agrees at 7 bases. Germline loops: CDR1 LGHDT, CDR2 YNNKEL (reference sequence). This CDR3 contains 16 residues. The V and J ends lost 3 bases and 6 bases, in that order; junction bases with no gene match: 11. The CDR3 DNA reads TGTGCCAGCAGCCAGGCCGCTACAGGGGCGGTTCAGCCCCAGCATTTT. Translated: CASSQAATGAVQPQHF.

V usage is TRBV4-2 and J usage is TRBJ1-6, with 9 bases lining up with TRBD1. Trimming at V came to 4 bases and at J to 3 bases, leaving 4 bases not matched to a gene. This CDR3 region has 16 residues. CDR1 LGHNA and CDR2 YNFKEQ come from the germline V gene. CDR3 DNA: TGTGCCAGCAGCCCTGAGGACAGGGGCTATAATTCACCCCTCCACTTT. As protein: CASSPEDRGYNSPLHF.

The V call is TRBV27, the J call TRBJ1-1; TRBD1 might be the D (5 bases). This CDR3 is 14 amino acids long. Germline lookup yields CDR1 MNHEY and CDR2 SMNVEV (reference sequence). V was pared by 6 bases and J by 1 base, with 12 bases between. This CDR3 is CASRTWGPNTEAFF. The CDR3 nucleotides read TGTGCCAGCAGAACGTGGGGACCGAACACTGAAGCTTTCTTT.